The 20 T cell receptor beta chains below were found in one sample sequenced in a study of T cell changes during pregnancy in multiple sclerosis. TCRdb's copy holds only in-frame clones and misses some; the assay was immunoSEQ multiplex PCR. The sample has some 47,000 clones; around nine tenths are singletons. The sequencing used CD8+ T cells from peripheral blood mononuclear cells, collected after pregnancy. The receptors originated from a female donor in good health, enrolled as a control in a pregnancy study.

The V call is TRBV10-3, the J call TRBJ2-7; no firm D call. Trimming removed 2 bases at V and 3 bases at J, with 8 bases between. CDR1 is ENHRY, CDR2 SYGVKD, per germline. The CDR3 length is 13 residues. In nucleotides, the CDR3 is TGTGCCATCAGTGAGACCTCTAACTACGAGCAGTACTTC. Protein: CAISETSNYEQYF.

CDR3 amino acids: CASSQDRDRLYNSPLHF. The CDR3 nucleotides read TGCGCCAGCAGCCAAGATCGAGACAGATTGTATAATTCACCCCTCCACTTT. The rearrangement links TRBV4-3 to TRBJ1-6; TRBD1 might be the D (5 bases). Germline CDR1 LGHNA, CDR2 YSLEER. V was trimmed by 0 bases and J by 4 bases, leaving 13 bases between them. The CDR3 spans 17 residues.

The gene calls are TRBV5-4 and TRBJ2-5, with TRBD2 matching 8 bases. The length of the CDR3 is 15 residues. The V and J ends lost 9 bases and 0 bases, in that order; junction bases with no gene match: 10. The germline gives CDR1 SGHNT, CDR2 YYREEE (reference sequence). CDR3 protein: CATQRGGGNQETQYF. CDR3 sequence (DNA): TGTGCCACCCAACGGGGGGGCGGGAACCAAGAGACCCAGTACTTC.

The rearrangement joins TRBV4-3 to TRBJ1-3; D perhaps matches TRBD1 (5 bases). Germline assignment: CDR1 LGHNA and CDR2 YSLEER. V lost 0 bases, J lost 2 bases, and 11 bases lay in between. CDR3 length: 16 amino acids. Written as DNA, the CDR3 is TGCGCCAGCAGCCAAGAAAGGGGAATAACTGGAAACACCATATATTTT. Its translation: CASSQERGITGNTIYF.

The CDR3 DNA is TGTGCCAGTAGTATGGAGCGGGGGGGCCCAGAGACCCAGTACTTC. Translation: CASSMERGGPETQYF. V and J are TRBV19 and TRBJ2-5; TRBD2 aligns across 10 bases. Trimming cost V 3 bases and J 4 bases; bases outside gene matches: 5. The CDR3 runs 15 residues. Germline CDR1 LNHDA, CDR2 SQIVND (reference sequence).

The genes are TRBV7-8 and TRBJ2-1; a possible D gene is TRBD2 (6 bases). The germline V gene encodes CDR1 SGHVS and CDR2 FQNEAQ. V shed 6 bases and J shed 2 bases, with 14 bases lying between them. This CDR3 region has 15 residues. The CDR3 region has the DNA TGTGCCAGCAGTCCCGCCGGGGGACCCTACAATGAGCAGTTCTTC. This sequence encodes CASSPAGGPYNEQFF.

This clone was seen a single time. In DNA, the CDR3 is TGTGCCAGCAGTTGGGCAGCTTCCTACGAGCAGTACTTC. Its protein product is CASSWAASYEQYF. This chain joins TRBV6-5 and TRBJ2-7, with D unresolved. V dropped 4 bases and J dropped 1 base, with 8 bases sitting between them. The CDR3 runs 13 residues. CDR1 is MNHEY, CDR2 SVGAGI, per germline.

This clone was observed a single time. The CDR3 DNA reads as TGTGCCAGCAGTTACTCGAGTGTCGCTGAAGCTTTCTTT. Its protein product is CASSYSSVAEAFF. The V gene is TRBV6-5, the J gene TRBJ1-1; D is ambiguous. CDR1 and CDR2 from the germline V gene are MNHEY and SVGAGI. This CDR3 has 13 residues. V was trimmed by 0 bases and J by 6 bases, leaving 8 bases between them.

This rearrangement joins TRBV19 to TRBJ1-4; 7 bases agree with TRBD1. Trimming removed 5 bases from V and 2 bases from J; junction bases left unmatched: 5. Germline V CDR1 and CDR2: LNHDA, SQIVND (reference sequence). The CDR3 is 15 amino acids. The CDR3 region has the DNA TGTGCCAGTAGTGCTCCACAGGGGACTAATGAAAAACTGTTTTTT. It specifies CASSAPQGTNEKLFF.

The genes are TRBV5-4 and TRBJ1-2; weak D call: TRBD1 (5 bases). V was trimmed by 5 bases and J by 7 bases, leaving 15 bases between them. Germline assignment: CDR1 SGHNT and CDR2 YYREEE (reference sequence). The CDR3 contains 13 residues. The CDR3 loop reads CASSLRDLAGYTF. The CDR3 nucleotides read TGTGCCAGCAGTCTCAGGGATCTGGCTGGCTACACCTTC. Full variable domain (missing parts from reference TRBV5-4 and TRBJ1-2): ETGVTQSPTHLIKTRGQQVTLRCSSQSGHNTVSWYQQALGQGPQFIFQYYREEENGRGNFPPRFSGLQFPNYSSELNVNALELDDSALYLCASSLRDLAGYTFGSGTRLTVV.

The chain has TRBV7-6 and TRBJ1-1; TRBD1 might be the D (6 bases). The V end lost 4 bases, the J end lost 7 bases, and 19 bases lay between the germline ends. The CDR3 sequence is 15 residues long. Germline lookup yields CDR1 SGHVS and CDR2 FNYEAQ. CDR3 sequence reads: CASSSKGGIDVEAFF. DNA of the CDR3: TGTGCCAGCAGCTCCAAGGGGGGGATCGACGTTGAAGCTTTCTTT.

The chain is built from TRBV9 and TRBJ2-3; TRBD2 matches at 8 bases. V was pared by 0 bases and J by 0 bases, with 3 bases of the junction left unmatched. This CDR3 contains 16 residues. CDR1 is SGDLS and CDR2 is YYNGEE in the germline V gene. CDR3 nucleotides: TGTGCCAGCAGCGTAGACGGCGGGGGGAGCACAGATACGCAGTATTTT. Protein: CASSVDGGGSTDTQYF.

The chain uses TRBV29-1 and TRBJ1-2; unclear D gene. The CDR3 is 15 residues long. The germline V gene has CDR1 SQVTM and CDR2 ANQGSEA. Trimming took off 6 bases at V and 4 bases at J, with 21 bases between the two ends. Written as DNA, the CDR3 is TGCAGCGTGAAGGGCCGCGAAGGAGAGGGCTATGGCTACACCTTC. Translation: CSVKGREGEGYGYTF. Filled out from reference TRBV29-1 and TRBJ1-2, the complete variable domain reads SAVISQKPSRDICQRGTSLTIQCQVDSQVTMMFWYRQQPGQSLTLIATANQGSEATYESGFVIDKFPISRPNLTFSTLTVSNMSPEDSSIYLCSVKGREGEGYGYTFGSGTRLTVV.

The CDR3 coding sequence is TGCGCCAGCAGCCAAGATTCCGCCGGGACAGGACGCTACGAGCAGTACTTC. Its protein product is CASSQDSAGTGRYEQYF. The V gene is TRBV4-3, the J gene TRBJ2-7, with 8 bases fitting TRBD1. The CDR3 extends over 17 amino acids. With V trimmed by 0 bases and J by 3 bases, 10 bases remained unmatched. Germline assignment: CDR1 LGHNA and CDR2 YSLEER.

The gene calls are TRBV10-3 and TRBJ1-4; 9 nucleotides agree with TRBD1. The CDR3 totals 13 residues. V lost 4 bases to trimming and J lost 10 bases; unmatched junction nucleotides: 4. CDR1 is ENHRY, CDR2 SYGVKD, per germline. The CDR3 spells CAISGDREAKLFF. CDR3 sequence (DNA): TGTGCCATCAGTGGGGACAGGGAGGCAAAACTGTTTTTT.

The chain is built from TRBV15 and TRBJ2-7; D call uncertain. The CDR3 sequence is 15 residues long. Trimming stripped 0 bases from V and 0 bases from J, with 9 bases between. Germline CDR1 and CDR2: LNHNV and YYDKDF (reference sequence). Here the CDR3 reads CATSRERHSSYEQYF. The CDR3 nucleotides read TGTGCCACCAGCAGAGAAAGACATAGCTCCTACGAGCAGTACTTC.

This chain uses TRBV18 with TRBJ2-1; 10 positions match TRBD1. The junction had 3 bases not matched to a gene; V was cut back by 3 bases and J by 1 base. Germline values: CDR1 KGHSH, CDR2 LQKENI. The CDR3 length is 16 residues. The CDR3 DNA reads TGTGCCAGCTCACCCGGGACAGGGGCTTCCTACAATGAGCAGTTCTTC. Residues: CASSPGTGASYNEQFF.

This rearrangement joins TRBV6-5 to TRBJ2-3; 7 nucleotides match TRBD1. Germline CDR1 MNHEY, CDR2 SVGAGI. The CDR3 is made up of 16 amino acids. V lost 4 bases to trimming and J lost 5 bases; unmatched junction nucleotides: 12. CDR3 DNA: TGTGCCAGCAGTTTTCGACAGGGTCGTCGCCGAGATACGCAGTATTTT. This sequence encodes CASSFRQGRRRDTQYF.

This chain links TRBV7-9 with TRBJ2-1, with 7 bases that match TRBD2. The CDR3 length is 16 residues. J gave up 2 bases and V 3 bases, and 7 bases lay outside the gene matches. CDR1 is SEHNR, CDR2 FQNEAQ, per germline (reference sequence). The CDR3, as DNA: TGTGCCAGCAGCTTGGTTGGCGGGGGACCCTACAATGAGCAGTTCTTC. Translated, it gives CASSLVGGGPYNEQFF.

This clone was seen more than once but under ten times. The rearrangement links TRBV27 to TRBJ1-1; the D gene is possibly TRBD1 (5 bases). The CDR3 totals 15 residues. V was trimmed by 4 bases and J by 5 bases, leaving 17 bases between them. CDR1 and CDR2 from the germline V gene are MNHEY and SMNVEV (reference sequence). The CDR3 loop reads CASSSHLRGGTEAFF. In nucleotides, the CDR3 is TGTGCCAGCAGTTCCCACCTTAGGGGTGGGACTGAAGCTTTCTTT.